The rows below give T cell receptor beta chains drawn from one sample of a study of response to subunit inactivated influenza vaccine. TCRdb re-derived calls from the RT-PCR reads in MiXCR, one entry per CDR3 protein. The repertoire holds around 530,000 distinct CDR3 sequences, with 12% as singletons. The source material was PBMCs from blood, sampled on the day of vaccination. Receptor source: a man aged 45-65 years who received an inactivated influenza vaccine. CDR3s include the opening cysteine and the closing phenylalanine or tryptophan. The order of the fields is CDR3 protein, CDR3 DNA, clone size, D gene, J gene, V gene. The D gene is left open where the match is weak. Expanded clones are given a class, and other clones once, few, many or no size at all.

cdr3_aa: CASSLGLAGGMNTQYF
cdr3_nt: TGTGCCAGCAGCTTAGGACTAGCGGGAGGCATGAATACGCAGTATTTT
clone_size: .
d_call: TRBD2
j_call: TRBJ2-3
v_call: TRBV7-8

cdr3_aa: CASSPYDGNTEAFF
cdr3_nt: TGCGCCAGCAGTCCCTACGACGGGAACACTGAAGCTTTCTTT
clone_size: .
d_call: .
j_call: TRBJ1-1
v_call: TRBV5-1

cdr3_aa: CATSSGPGNTGELFF
cdr3_nt: TGTGCCACCAGCAGCGGCCCCGGGAACACCGGGGAGCTGTTTTTT
clone_size: few
d_call: .
j_call: TRBJ2-2
v_call: TRBV15

cdr3_aa: CASSIGGADTGELFF
cdr3_nt: TGTGCCAGTAGTATCGGAGGGGCGGACACCGGGGAGCTGTTTTTT
clone_size: .
d_call: .
j_call: TRBJ2-2
v_call: TRBV19

cdr3_aa: CATSDPGLHNEQFF
cdr3_nt: TGTGCCACCAGTGATCCCGGACTGCACAATGAGCAGTTCTTC
clone_size: .
d_call: .
j_call: TRBJ2-1
v_call: TRBV24-1

cdr3_aa: CASSPFGLAASTDTQYF
cdr3_nt: TGTGCCAGCAGTCCTTTCGGACTAGCGGCTAGCACAGATACGCAGTATTTT
clone_size: many
d_call: TRBD2
j_call: TRBJ2-3
v_call: TRBV12-3/TRBV12-4

cdr3_aa: CASSLSPGQGYNQPQYF
cdr3_nt: TGTGCCAGCAGCCTTTCCCCGGGACAGGGGTACAATCAGCCCCAGTATTTT
clone_size: .
d_call: TRBD1
j_call: TRBJ2-3
v_call: TRBV4-2

cdr3_aa: CSAEIPGMGYEQYF
cdr3_nt: TGCAGTGCTGAAATCCCCGGGATGGGTTACGAGCAGTACTTC
clone_size: few
d_call: .
j_call: TRBJ2-7
v_call: TRBV20-1

cdr3_aa: CASSRKGEGQIAKNIQYF
cdr3_nt: TGTGCCAGCAGCCGAAAGGGGGAGGGGCAGATAGCCAAAAACATTCAGTACTTC
clone_size: .
d_call: .
j_call: TRBJ2-4
v_call: TRBV28

cdr3_aa: CASSSIPYEQYF
cdr3_nt: TGTGCCAGCAGTTCCATACCGTACGAGCAGTACTTC
clone_size: many
d_call: .
j_call: TRBJ2-7
v_call: TRBV12-3/TRBV12-4

cdr3_aa: CASSNTGTDTQYF
cdr3_nt: TGTGCCAGCAGTAATACAGGCACAGATACGCAGTATTTT
clone_size: .
d_call: .
j_call: TRBJ2-3
v_call: TRBV11-2

cdr3_aa: CATSRENGKETQYF
cdr3_nt: TGTGCCACCAGCAGAGAAAATGGAAAAGAGACCCAGTACTTC
clone_size: few
d_call: .
j_call: TRBJ2-5
v_call: TRBV15

cdr3_aa: CASSLIPNTEAFF
cdr3_nt: TGCGCCAGCAGCTTGATCCCGAACACTGAAGCTTTCTTT
clone_size: few
d_call: .
j_call: TRBJ1-1
v_call: TRBV5-1

cdr3_aa: CASSSGLAGVDTQYF
cdr3_nt: TGTGCCAGCAGCTCCGGACTAGCGGGAGTGGATACGCAGTATTTT
clone_size: many
d_call: TRBD2
j_call: TRBJ2-3
v_call: TRBV7-2

cdr3_aa: CASSFFGSLLETQYF
cdr3_nt: TGTGCCAGCAGTTTTTTCGGCAGTCTCCTAGAGACCCAGTACTTC
clone_size: .
d_call: .
j_call: TRBJ2-5
v_call: TRBV27